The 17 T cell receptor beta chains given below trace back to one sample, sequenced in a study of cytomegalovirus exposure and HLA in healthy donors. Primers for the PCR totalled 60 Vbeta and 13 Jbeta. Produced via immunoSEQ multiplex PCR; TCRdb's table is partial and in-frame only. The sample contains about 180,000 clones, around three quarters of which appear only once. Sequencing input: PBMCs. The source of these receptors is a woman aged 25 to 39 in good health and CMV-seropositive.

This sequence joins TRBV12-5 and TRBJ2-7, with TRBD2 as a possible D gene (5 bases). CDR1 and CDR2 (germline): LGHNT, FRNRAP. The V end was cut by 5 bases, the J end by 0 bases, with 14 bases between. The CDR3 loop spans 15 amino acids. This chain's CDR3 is CASGPREPSSYEQYF. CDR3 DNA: TGTGCTAGTGGTCCCCGGGAACCGAGCTCCTACGAGCAGTACTTC. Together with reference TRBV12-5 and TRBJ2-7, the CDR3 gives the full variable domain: DARVTQTPRHKVTEMGQEVTMRCQPILGHNTVFWYRQTMMQGLELLAYFRNRAPLDDSGMPKDRFSAEMPDATLATLKIQPSEPRDSAVYFCASGPREPSSYEQYFGPGTRLTVT.

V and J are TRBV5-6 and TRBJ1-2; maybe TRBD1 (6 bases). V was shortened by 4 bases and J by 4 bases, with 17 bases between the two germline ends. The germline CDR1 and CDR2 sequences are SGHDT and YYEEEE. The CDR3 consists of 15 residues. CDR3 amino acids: CASSLTTFRGYGYTF. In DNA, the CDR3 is TGTGCCAGCAGCCTGACAACATTCAGGGGCTATGGCTACACCTTC.

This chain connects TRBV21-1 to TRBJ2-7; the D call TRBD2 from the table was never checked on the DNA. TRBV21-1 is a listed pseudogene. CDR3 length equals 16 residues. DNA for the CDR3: TGTGCCAGCAGCAAAGGCGGGCAGGAACCCACCTACGAGCAGTACTTC. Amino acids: CASSKGGQEPTYEQYF.

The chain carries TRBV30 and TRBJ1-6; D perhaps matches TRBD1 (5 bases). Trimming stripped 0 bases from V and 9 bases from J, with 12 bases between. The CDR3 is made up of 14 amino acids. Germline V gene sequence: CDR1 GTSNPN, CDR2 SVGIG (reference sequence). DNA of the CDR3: TGTGCCTGGAGTGTAGGAAGGGGACTTTCACCCCTCCACTTT. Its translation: CAWSVGRGLSPLHF.

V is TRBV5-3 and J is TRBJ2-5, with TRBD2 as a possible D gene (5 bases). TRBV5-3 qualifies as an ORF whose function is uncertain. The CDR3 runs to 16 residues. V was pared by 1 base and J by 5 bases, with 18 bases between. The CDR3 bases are TGTGCCAGAAGCTTGTTGTTCGGGGTACGCGGGGAGACCCAGTACTTC. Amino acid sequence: CARSLLFGVRGETQYF.

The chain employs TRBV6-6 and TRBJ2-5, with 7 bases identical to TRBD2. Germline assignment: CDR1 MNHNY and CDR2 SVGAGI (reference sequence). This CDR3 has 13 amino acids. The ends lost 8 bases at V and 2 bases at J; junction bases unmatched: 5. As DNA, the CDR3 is TGTGCCAGCCAGCTAGCGGTACAAGAGACCCAGTACTTC. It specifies CASQLAVQETQYF.

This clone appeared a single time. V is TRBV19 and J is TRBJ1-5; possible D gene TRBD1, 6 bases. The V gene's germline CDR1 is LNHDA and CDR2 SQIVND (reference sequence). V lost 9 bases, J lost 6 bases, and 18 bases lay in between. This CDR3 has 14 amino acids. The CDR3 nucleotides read TGTGCCAGCCGCAAGGGGGGGGCTAGTCAGCCCCAGCATTTT. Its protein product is CASRKGGASQPQHF.

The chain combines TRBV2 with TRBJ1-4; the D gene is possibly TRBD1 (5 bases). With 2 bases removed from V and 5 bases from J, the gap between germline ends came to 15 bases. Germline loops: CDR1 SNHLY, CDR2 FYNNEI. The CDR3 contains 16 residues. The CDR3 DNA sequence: TGTGCCAGCAGTGAAATGCCTCGTGGGGGGAATGAAAAACTGTTTTTT. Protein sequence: CASSEMPRGGNEKLFF.

CDR3 coding DNA: TGTGCCAGCAGCTTAGATTTAGCAGCGAGCACCGGGGAGCTGTTTTTT. It specifies CASSLDLAASTGELFF. The rearrangement joins TRBV11-3 to TRBJ2-2; D ambiguous. The ends were cut back, 0 bases at V and 4 bases at J, with 12 bases in the middle. The CDR3 is made up of 16 amino acids. The germline CDR1 and CDR2 sequences are SGHNT and YENEEA.

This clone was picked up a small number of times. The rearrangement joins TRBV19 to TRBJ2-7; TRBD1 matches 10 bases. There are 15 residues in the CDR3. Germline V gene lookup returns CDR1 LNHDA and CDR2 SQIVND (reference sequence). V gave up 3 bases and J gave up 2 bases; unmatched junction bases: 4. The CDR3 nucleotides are TGTGCCAGTAGTATTCAGGACAGGGGGACCTACGAGCAGTACTTC. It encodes CASSIQDRGTYEQYF.

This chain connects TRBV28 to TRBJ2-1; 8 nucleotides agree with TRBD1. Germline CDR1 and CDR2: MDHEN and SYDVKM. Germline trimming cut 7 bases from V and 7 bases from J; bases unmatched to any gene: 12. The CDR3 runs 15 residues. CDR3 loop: CASTPRGRGLNEQFF. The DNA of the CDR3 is TGTGCCAGCACCCCGAGGGGCAGGGGGCTTAATGAGCAGTTCTTC. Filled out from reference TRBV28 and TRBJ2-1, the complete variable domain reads DVKVTQSSRYLVKRTGEKVFLECVQDMDHENMFWYRQDPGLGLRLIYFSYDVKMKEKGDIPEGYSVSREKKERFSLILESASTNQTSMYLCASTPRGRGLNEQFFGPGTRLTVL.

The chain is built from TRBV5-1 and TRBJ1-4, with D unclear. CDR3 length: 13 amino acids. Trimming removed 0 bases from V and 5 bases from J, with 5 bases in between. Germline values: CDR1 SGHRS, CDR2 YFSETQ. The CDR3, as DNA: TGCGCCAGCAGCTTGGCCCTGAATGAAAAACTGTTTTTT. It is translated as CASSLALNEKLFF.

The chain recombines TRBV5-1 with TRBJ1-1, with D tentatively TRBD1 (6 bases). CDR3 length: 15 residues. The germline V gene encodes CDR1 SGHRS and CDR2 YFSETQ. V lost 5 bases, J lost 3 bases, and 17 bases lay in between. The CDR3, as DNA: TGCGCCAGCAGTGGTGGGGCAGGGGCAGACACTGAAGCTTTCTTT. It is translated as CASSGGAGADTEAFF. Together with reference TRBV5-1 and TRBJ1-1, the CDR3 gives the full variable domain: KAGVTQTPRYLIKTRGQQVTLSCSPISGHRSVSWYQQTPGQGLQFLFEYFSETQRNKGNFPGRFSGRQFSNSRSEMNVSTLELGDSALYLCASSGGAGADTEAFFGQGTRLTVV.

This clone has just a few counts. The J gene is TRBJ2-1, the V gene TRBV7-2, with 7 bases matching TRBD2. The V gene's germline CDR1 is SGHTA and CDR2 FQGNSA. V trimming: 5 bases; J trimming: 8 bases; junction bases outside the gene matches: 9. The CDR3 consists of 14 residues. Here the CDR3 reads CASSLTGGGYEQFF. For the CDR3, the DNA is TGTGCCAGCAGCCTCACGGGCGGGGGATATGAGCAGTTCTTC. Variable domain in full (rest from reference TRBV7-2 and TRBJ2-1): GAGVSQSPSNKVTEKGKDVELRCDPISGHTALYWYRQSLGQGLEFLIYFQGNSAPDKSGLPSDRFSAERTGGSVSTLTIQRTQQEDSAVYLCASSLTGGGYEQFFGPGTRLTVL.

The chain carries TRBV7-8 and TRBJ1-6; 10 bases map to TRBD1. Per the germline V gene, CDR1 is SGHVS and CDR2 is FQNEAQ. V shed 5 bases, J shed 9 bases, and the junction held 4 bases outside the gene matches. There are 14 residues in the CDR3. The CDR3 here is CASSPGTGASPLHF. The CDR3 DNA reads TGTGCCAGCAGCCCCGGGACAGGGGCTTCACCCCTCCACTTT.

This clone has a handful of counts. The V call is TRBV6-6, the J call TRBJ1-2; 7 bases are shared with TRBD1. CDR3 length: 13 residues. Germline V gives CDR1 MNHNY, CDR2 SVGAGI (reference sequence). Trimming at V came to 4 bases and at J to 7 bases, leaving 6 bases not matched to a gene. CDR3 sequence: CASSLTGEPGYTF. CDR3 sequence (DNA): TGTGCCAGCAGTTTAACAGGGGAACCTGGCTACACCTTC.

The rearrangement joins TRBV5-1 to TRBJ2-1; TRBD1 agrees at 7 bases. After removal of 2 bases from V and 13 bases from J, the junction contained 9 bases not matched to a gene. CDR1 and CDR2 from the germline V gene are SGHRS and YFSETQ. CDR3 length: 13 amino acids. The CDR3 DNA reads TGCGCCAGCAGCTTCCCAGACAGGGCCCTTCAGTTCTTC. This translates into CASSFPDRALQFF.